The entry below describes one T cell receptor beta chain. This clonotype was seen many times. The antigen this receptor binds is unknown. Base quality data are lacking; no much larger clone is found one base away. The data stem from a study of T cell repertoires in cytomegalovirus infection (dated by TCRdb to between 2018 and 2021). A note on the overall study: The HLA type of each donor mattered for the analysis, because public TCR beta signatures pointed to carriage of CMV infection along with the matching HLA type.

TCRdb lists the instrument as Illumina HiSeq 1500. TCRdb reprocessing: public reads trimmed at Q25 with fastp, clones called with MiXCR, in-frame beta chains kept. Entries are consolidated by CDR3 protein sequence, retaining the most common genes and DNA. Here the sample has 120,000 to 150,000 distinct CDR3 sequences; about 6% occur a single time. Approximately 19% of the sample comes from the top ten. V loses 7 bases at its end and J loses 2 bases; junction bases beyond the gene matches: 7. The CDR3 spans 14 residues, from the cysteine through the phenylalanine. The only DNA kept is the CDR3, 42 bases in frame from the first base. The germline V gene gives CDR1 as SQVTM and CDR2 as ANQGSEA. What the authors observed across the whole study: The ex vivo response was dominated by HLA-C-restricted CMV-specific TCR beta clonotypes, which also provided the single most frequent clonotype in two of eight donors. Carriers of CMV infection plus the relevant HLA type were discriminated by the cumulative frequency of public TCR beta family members in the study cohort and in an independent 352-donor cohort.

This chain is built from TRBV29-1 and TRBJ2-3; TRBD2 matches 9 bases in the middle. Source material: PBMCs. This TCR came from a human donor in good health (CMV status not recorded). Some clones in this sample may be carry-over from other donors' samples. The DNA sequence is TGCAGCGCCCCCCTAGCGGGGCCCACAGATACGCAGTATTTT. It translates to CSAPLAGPTDTQYF.